This TCR beta chain came from a study of shared clonotypes between healthy human individuals. Study-level findings and limits: For naive CD4 cells, roughly 5.5% of clonotypes were shared across a handful of donors. Represented genetic and exposure-history diversity was restricted by having few donors.

From germline, CDR1 is SGHTA and CDR2 FQGNSA. V shed 3 bases and J shed 0 bases, with 8 bases lying between them. The CDR3 length is 14 residues. Each cell subset's genomic DNA was divided evenly among several immunoSEQ plates. Only in-frame clones appear in the TCRdb table, and some are missing; sequencing was by immunoSEQ multiplex PCR. The sample carries roughly 2.2 million clones, around 93% recorded once. Concerning this clone: Antigen specificity is unknown.

Donors were healthy HIV-negative adults without recent acute infections or vaccinations. The specimen sequenced was naive CD4+ T cells from PBMCs. Specified subset: CD45RA+ positively selected. The genes are TRBV7-2 and TRBJ1-1, with D perhaps matching TRBD1 (5 bases). The receptor comes from a man between 18 and 35 years old in good health. Some clones in this sample may be carry-over from other donors' samples. CDR3 nucleotides: TGTGCCAGCAGCTTTTCCAGGGTGAACACTGAAGCTTTCTTT. Its protein is CASSFSRVNTEAFF. Complete variable domain (other parts from reference TRBV7-2 and TRBJ1-1): GAGVSQSPSNKVTEKGKDVELRCDPISGHTALYWYRQSLGQGLEFLIYFQGNSAPDKSGLPSDRFSAERTGGSVSTLTIQRTQQEDSAVYLCASSFSRVNTEAFFGQGTRLTVV.